This T cell receptor (beta chain) was obtained from a study of cytomegalovirus exposure and HLA in healthy donors. The repertoire was sequenced with immunoSEQ multiplex PCR; TCRdb's copy has only in-frame clones and lacks some. The repertoire holds around 150,000 clones, with 91% as singletons. A word on this clone: Its antigen is still unknown.

General study points: Most TCR sequences showed up rarely, but some public TCRs showed up in many donors. Specificity for CMV antigens was confirmed in vitro for three of the CMV-associated chains. Subsequent analysis revealed that first-cohort TCR clusters tended to co-occur in the roughly 120 validation repertoires.

The donors were in the approximately 120-subject validation cohort; that cohort was separate from the 666-subject first cohort. The CDR3 consists of 14 residues. Sequenced input: PBMCs. The TCR originated in a man younger than 35 in good health and CMV-seronegative. The J gene is TRBJ2-3, the V gene TRBV21-1; the table gives TRBD1 as D, unverified against the DNA. TRBV21-1 represents a pseudogene. The CDR3 loop reads CASSTGRATDTQYF. DNA for the CDR3: TGTGCCAGCAGCACTGGCAGGGCGACAGATACGCAGTATTTT.